The 29 T cell receptor beta chains below come from one sample, sequenced in a study of regulatory T cells in long-lasting Graves disease. Time point defined: newly diagnosed GD, antithyroid drugs for less than 3 months. The TCR library was made from RNA extracted from PBMCs. The TCR beta library used iRepertoire HTBI primers with Arm-PCR amplification of CDR3. Using its own MiXCR run on the multiplex PCR reads, TCRdb lists one record per CDR3 protein. The repertoire has roughly 610,000 distinct CDR3 sequences, around 17% of them found once; the top ten carry around 18%. The data were also submitted as part of a second study, on T cells in Graves' hyperthyroidism and ophthalmopathy.

This specimen consisted of peripheral blood mononuclear cells (PBMCs), obtained at new diagnosis, from a patient treated with antithyroid drugs. The source of these receptors is a woman aged 25-40 years with Graves disease.

With respect to this clonotype: The junction departs from the called germline gene at one end, perhaps through a read error. J is TRBJ1-4 and V is TRBV7-8, with a possible D match to TRBD1 (6 bases). The V gene's germline CDR1 is SGHVS and CDR2 FQNEAQ. The CDR3 spans 15 residues. The CDR3 reads CASTQRRGRGEKPFF. CDR3 sequence (DNA): TGTGCCAGCACCCAACGTCGGGGGCGCGGGGAAAAACCGTTTTTT.

To note about this clonotype: One base away lies a much larger clone, so this may be a sequencing read error. The chain couples TRBV28 to TRBJ2-7; 10 bases are shared with TRBD2. After removal of 11 bases from V and 7 bases from J, the junction contained 17 bases not matched to a gene. Germline V gives CDR1 MDHEN, CDR2 SYDVKM. CDR3 length: 15 residues. The CDR3 nucleotides read TGTGCCGGCACCTCAAGCGGGGGGGGTCATGAAGAGCAGTACTTC. Protein sequence: CAGTSSGGGHEEQYF. The entire variable domain, with the rest obtained from reference TRBV28 and TRBJ2-7, is as follows: DVKVTQSSRYLVKRTGEKVFLECVQDMDHENMFWYRQDPGLGLRLIYFSYDVKMKEKGDIPEGYSVSREKKERFSLILESASTNQTSMYLCAGTSSGGGHEEQYFGPGTRLTVT.

This clonotype was observed at least ten times. The rearrangement links TRBV7-9 to TRBJ2-5, with 8 positions matching TRBD2. CDR1 and CDR2 from the germline V gene are SEHNR and FQNEAQ (reference sequence). With 5 bases clipped from V and 5 bases from J, the junction kept 10 bases outside the gene matches. The CDR3 sequence is 15 residues long. The CDR3 nucleotides read TGTGCCAGCAGCCATACGCGGGGGGCCGGGGAGACCCAGTACTTC. It encodes CASSHTRGAGETQYF.

The V call is TRBV20-1, the J call TRBJ1-2; no clear D. Trimming took off 1 base at V and 3 bases at J, with 18 bases between the two ends. CDR3 length equals 16 residues. Germline values: CDR1 DFQATT, CDR2 SNEGSKA (reference sequence). CDR3 DNA: TGCAGTGCTAGAGGAGAAGCGTTGGTATCGGACTATGGCTACACCTTC. This gives the protein CSARGEALVSDYGYTF.

Worth noting for this clonotype: Just one base apart from a much larger clone, this may be a read error. The V gene is TRBV14, the J gene TRBJ2-3; a possible D gene is TRBD1 (6 bases). This CDR3 is 15 amino acids long. Per germline, CDR1 SGHDN and CDR2 FVKESK. CDR3 amino acids: CASSQARGFTGTQYF. The CDR3 DNA reads as TGTGCCAGCAGCCAAGCCAGGGGATTCACAGGTACGCAGTATTTT.

This clonotype was recorded at least ten times. The chain combines TRBV30 with TRBJ1-1; unclear D gene. Germline CDR1 reads GTSNPN; CDR2 reads SVGIG (reference sequence). CDR3 length: 15 residues. The V and J ends lost 0 bases and 7 bases respectively, with 18 bases between them. Here the CDR3 DNA reads TGTGCCTGGAGTGTGAAGGGATCGGGGAACGGTGAAGCTTTCTTT. Translated, it gives CAWSVKGSGNGEAFF.

This clonotype appeared a few times. This chain uses TRBV28 with TRBJ1-2; D gene unclear. CDR1 and CDR2 from the germline V gene are MDHEN and SYDVKM. This CDR3 has 13 amino acids. V was clipped by 9 bases and J by 0 bases, with 11 bases between them. CDR3 bases: TGTGCCAGTAGAACAGAAGCTAACTATGGCTACACCTTC. It yields the protein CASRTEANYGYTF.

This clonotype occurred a few times. The chain recombines TRBV3-1 with TRBJ2-2, with 11 bases identical to TRBD2. Germline trimming cut 3 bases from V and 7 bases from J; bases unmatched to any gene: 10. Germline loops: CDR1 LGHDT, CDR2 YNNKEL (reference sequence). The CDR3 has 17 residues. In DNA form, the CDR3 reads TGTGCCAGCAGCCATTTCACTAGCGGGAGAAATGGCGGGGAGCTGTTTTTT. It yields the protein CASSHFTSGRNGGELFF.

The chain recombines TRBV20-1 with TRBJ1-5; 8 bases align to TRBD1. The ends lost 5 bases at V and 7 bases at J; junction bases unmatched: 7. The CDR3 spans 13 residues. Germline V CDR1 and CDR2: DFQATT, SNEGSKA (reference sequence). In DNA, the CDR3 is TGCAGTGCTGACAGGGGAGGTGGGCAGCCCCAGCATTTT. This codes for CSADRGGGQPQHF.

This clonotype was counted at least ten times. This rearrangement joins TRBV28 to TRBJ2-3; 10 bases line up with TRBD2. V lost 4 bases and J lost 2; bases outside the gene matches: 3. The CDR3 runs 15 residues. Germline V gene data show CDR1 as MDHEN and CDR2 as SYDVKM. The CDR3 spells CASSWTSGFTDTQYF. As DNA, the CDR3 is TGTGCCAGCAGTTGGACTAGCGGATTCACAGATACGCAGTATTTT.

Many counts were recorded for this clonotype. The chain links TRBV3-1 to TRBJ1-3; TRBD1 might be the D (5 bases). Germline-derived CDR1 and CDR2 are LGHDT and YNNKEL (reference sequence). The ends were cut back, 6 bases at V and 0 bases at J, with 12 bases in the middle. The CDR3 is 15 residues long. The CDR3 is CASSPRQISGNTIYF. CDR3 DNA sequence: TGTGCCAGCAGTCCACGACAGATCTCTGGAAACACCATATATTTT.

This clonotype has ten or more counts. The rearrangement uses TRBV5-1 and TRBJ1-1, with 7 bases matching TRBD1. The J segment lost 1 base and the V segment lost 3 bases, leaving 9 bases of the junction unmatched. Germline V lookup: CDR1 SGHRS, CDR2 YFSETQ. This CDR3 contains 16 residues. The CDR3 reads CASSSETGPRNTEAFF. The CDR3 nucleotides read TGCGCCAGCAGCTCGGAGACAGGGCCCAGGAACACTGAAGCTTTCTTT.

This clonotype was detected a few times. A much larger clone differs from this one at a single base, so this may be a read error. V and J are TRBV6-1 and TRBJ1-5; tentatively, D is TRBD1 (5 bases). The CDR3 is made up of 14 amino acids. Trimming shortened V by 8 bases and J by 4 bases, and 15 bases separated the two germline ends. Germline values: CDR1 MNHNS, CDR2 SASEGT. This CDR3 reads CASGPPGRNQPQHF. In DNA form, the CDR3 reads TGTGCCAGCGGGCCACCGGGGCGAAATCAGCCCCAGCATTTT.

CDR3 sequence reads: CASSLPTSGGITQYF. The CDR3 DNA is TGTGCCAGCAGTTTACCGACTAGCGGGGGAATTACCCAGTACTTC. The genes are TRBV28 and TRBJ2-3, with 12 bases that match TRBD2. The DNA end lines up better with TRBJ2-5; the J call may be wrong. This CDR3 contains 15 residues. Germline CDR1 reads MDHEN; CDR2 reads SYDVKM.

This clonotype was recorded many times. The chain links TRBV29-1 to TRBJ2-7; 9 bases match TRBD1. Germline loops: CDR1 SQVTM, CDR2 ANQGSEA. V lost 5 bases and J lost 5; bases outside the gene matches: 10. The CDR3 extends over 14 amino acids. Written as DNA, the CDR3 is TGCAGCGTTCCTGGCCGGGACAGGGCGAACGAGCAGTACTTC. It codes for CSVPGRDRANEQYF.

This clonotype was recorded at least ten times. The V call is TRBV12-3 or TRBV12-4, the J call TRBJ2-5; a possible D gene is TRBD1 (5 bases). This CDR3 has 14 residues. V lost 1 base and J 5 bases, leaving 11 bases between the germline ends. CDR3 sequence: CASSLGQGFETQYF. In DNA form, the CDR3 reads TGTGCCAGCAGTTTAGGGCAGGGATTCGAGACCCAGTACTTC.

DNA of the CDR3: TGTGCCACCAGTGTTAGGGGTGAGGGCAATCAGCCCCAGCATTTT. This sequence encodes CATSVRGEGNQPQHF. The chain is built from TRBV24-1 and TRBJ1-5; D perhaps matches TRBD1 (5 bases). V was trimmed by 5 bases and J by 2 bases, leaving 12 bases between them. The CDR3 length is 15 residues. Germline-derived CDR1 and CDR2 are KGHDR and SFDVKD.

Only a few counts were recorded for this clonotype. The chain uses TRBV6-2 or TRBV6-3 and TRBJ2-4, with D hard to call. The CDR3 consists of 13 residues. Looked up from germline, CDR1 is MNHEY and CDR2 is SVGEGT. Trimming pared 6 bases from V and 7 bases from J, leaving 13 bases between. CDR3 loop: CASRADPSNIQYF. The CDR3 region has the DNA TGTGCCAGCAGGGCCGACCCCTCGAACATTCAGTACTTC.

This clonotype was picked up a small number of times. The gene calls are TRBV6-5 and TRBJ1-4; D unresolved. Germline CDR1 is MNHEY and CDR2 is SVGAGI. The CDR3 has 14 residues. Trimming cost V 2 bases and J 4 bases, with 8 bases left between them. The CDR3 spells CASSYTYGNEKLFF. As DNA, the CDR3 is TGTGCCAGCAGTTACACCTACGGTAATGAAAAACTGTTTTTT.

This clonotype was seen at least ten times. This chain uses TRBV5-1 with TRBJ1-1, with D possibly being TRBD1 (5 bases). The CDR3 length is 14 residues. The V gene's germline CDR1 is SGHRS and CDR2 YFSETQ. With 4 bases removed from V and 1 base from J, the gap between germline ends came to 11 bases. CDR3 protein: CASSPGRGNTEAFF. CDR3 bases: TGCGCCAGCAGCCCGGGACGCGGGAACACTGAAGCTTTCTTT.

The gene calls are TRBV7-9 and TRBJ1-4, with TRBD1 identical over 7 bases. The CDR3 has 16 amino acids. Germline trimming cut 4 bases from V and 0 bases from J; bases unmatched to any gene: 5. Germline lookup yields CDR1 SEHNR and CDR2 FQNEAQ (reference sequence). The CDR3 nucleotides read TGTGCCAGCAGCTCAGCCCAGGGGGCAACTAATGAAAAACTGTTTTTT. Translation: CASSSAQGATNEKLFF.

The chain carries TRBV19 and TRBJ2-3; D unclear. The last part of the DNA fits TRBJ2-7 better; the J call may be wrong. The CDR3 sequence is 12 residues long. CDR1 LNHDA and CDR2 SQIVND come from the germline V gene (reference sequence). Here the CDR3 DNA reads TGTGCCAGTAGTATCTCCGGGTCCGAGCAGTACTTC. Residues: CASSISGSEQYF.

This clonotype was seen a few times. The chain recombines TRBV5-4 with TRBJ2-5; 7 nucleotides match TRBD2. CDR3 length: 15 residues. The V gene end was trimmed by 1 base and the J gene end by 1 base; junction bases not matched to a gene: 4. From germline, CDR1 is SGHNT and CDR2 YYREEE (reference sequence). The CDR3 DNA reads as TGTGCCAGCAGCTTGACGGGAGGCCCCCAAGAGACCCAGTACTTC. Translating gives CASSLTGGPQETQYF.

For this clonotype: This may be a read error, as it is one base from a much larger clone. The CDR3 carries no conserved terminal phenylalanine or tryptophan, so it likely arises from a read error. CDR3 loop: CASSVGQGGANVLTS. The DNA for the CDR3 is TGTGCCAGCAGTGTGGGACAGGGTGGGGCCAACGTCCTGACTTCC. This chain links TRBV2 with TRBJ2-6; 9 bases match TRBD1. Trimming removed 4 bases from V and 3 bases from J; junction bases left unmatched: 1. This CDR3 comprises 15 residues. Germline lookup yields CDR1 SNHLY and CDR2 FYNNEI.

CDR3 nucleotide sequence: TGTGCCAGCAGCTTAGACAGGGGGGTCGGTGGCTACACCTTC. Translating it yields CASSLDRGVGGYTF. The chain joins TRBV7-9 to TRBJ1-2; 8 bases align to TRBD1. The CDR3 is 14 residues long. V lost 1 base to trimming and J lost 7 bases; unmatched junction nucleotides: 5. CDR1 SEHNR and CDR2 FQNEAQ come from the germline V gene (reference sequence).

The genes are TRBV9 and TRBJ1-2; D call uncertain. The CDR3 spans 13 residues. The V end was cut by 0 bases, the J end by 7 bases, with 10 bases between. Germline CDR1 reads SGDLS; CDR2 reads YYNGEE. The CDR3 nucleotides are TGTGCCAGCAGCGTAGATGATAGGTTTGGCTACACCTTC. It yields the protein CASSVDDRFGYTF. The full variable domain, rest sourced from reference TRBV9 and TRBJ1-2, is DSGVTQTPKHLITATGQRVTLRCSPRSGDLSVYWYQQSLDQGLQFLIQYYNGEERAKGNILERFSAQQFPDLHSELNLSSLELGDSALYFCASSVDDRFGYTFGSGTRLTVV.

This clonotype was observed a few times. V and J are TRBV10-1 and TRBJ2-3; tentatively, D is TRBD2 (6 bases). The CDR3 covers 14 residues. The V gene lost 6 bases and the J gene lost 1 base, with 11 bases spanning the gap. The V gene's germline CDR1 is WNHNN and CDR2 SYGVQD (reference sequence). This chain's CDR3 is CASSGDWGTDTQYF. CDR3 DNA: TGCGCCAGCAGCGGGGACTGGGGCACAGATACGCAGTATTTT.

This chain links TRBV11-2 with TRBJ2-5, with TRBD1 identical over 7 bases. Trimming removed 6 bases from V and 4 bases from J; junction bases left unmatched: 5. From germline, CDR1 is SGHAT and CDR2 FQNNGV. The CDR3 length is 13 residues. The CDR3 DNA sequence: TGTGCCAGCAGTTTCCGACAGGGAGAGACCCAGTACTTC. Its protein product is CASSFRQGETQYF.

The chain has TRBV20-1 and TRBJ2-4; 8 positions agree with TRBD1. The CDR3 is made up of 14 amino acids. Per the germline V gene, CDR1 is DFQATT and CDR2 is SNEGSKA (reference sequence). With V trimmed by 6 bases and J by 3 bases, 7 bases remained unmatched. CDR3 sequence (DNA): TGCAGTGCAAGGACAGGGTCGGGCAAAAACATTCAGTACTTC. Translating it yields CSARTGSGKNIQYF.